This TCR beta chain stems from a study of shared clonotypes between healthy human individuals (dated by TCRdb to 2019 to 2021). In the study overall: Two women and a few men aged 18 to 49 years were included in the cohort. Per donor, leukapheresis produced somewhere between about 0.9 and 10 billion PBMCs. For each donor, three plates each were used for CD4 naive and CD4 memory, two plates were used for CD8 naive, and one plate was used for CD8 memory. To estimate repertoire size and how much clonotype sharing occurs between individuals, the study deeply sequenced the blood TCR repertoires of roughly 5 healthy adults. Libraries were prepared and TCR repertoires were sequenced by different laboratories using diverse techniques, in order to increase sequencing depth and limit assay-specific biases.

Donors were healthy HIV-negative adults with no recently reported acute infections or vaccinations. Every donor was a Caucasian adult living in Nashville, Tennessee, USA. CD4+ T cells were enriched by magnetic negative selection, after which naive cells were positively selected on CD45RA and the negative fraction was taken as the memory subset. After blood collection by leukapheresis, PBMCs were isolated using Ficoll-Histopaque density gradient centrifugation and then cryopreserved in the vapor phase of liquid nitrogen. Analytical flow cytometry was used to check the purity and quantity of each magnetically sorted T cell population. From each sorted fraction, genomic DNA was isolated and quantified by UV absorbance on a Nanodrop 2000c. General findings and caveats noted by the study authors: Because the study included a small number of donors, the genetic and exposure-history diversity represented was limited. Rarefaction of sorted-subset datasets indicated incomplete sequencing despite the large sequencing depth. Compared with non-shared clonotypes, clonotypes shared by all four sorted-subset donors had higher generation probabilities. Naive subsets generally had larger estimated clonotype richness than memory subsets did. Sampling was limited to blood, and TCR repertoires in tissue likely differ from TCR repertoires in blood. Pairwise subsampling indicated that sequencing depth was expected to affect the degree of clonotype sharing among donors. Approximately 5% of naive CD4, approximately 3.7% of naive CD8, approximately 2.2% of memory CD4, and 0.35% to 0.4% of memory CD8 clonotypes were shared across a few donors.

Using the deep immunoSEQ assay, TCR CDR3 regions were amplified from genomic DNA by multiplex PCR. For each cell subset, the extracted genomic DNA was distributed evenly across all wells of several immunoSEQ 96-well plates, and each plate served as one replicate. Each replicate PCR for sorted subsets received approximately 220 ng genomic DNA, equal to 30,000 or so T cell genomes. Purified libraries were measured with a Qubit 3.0 fluorometer, size-checked on a Bioanalyzer 2100, and measured again with the KAPA Library Quantification kit. Each immunoSEQ 96-well plate was sequenced on its own single-read 150-cycle Illumina NextSeq 550 flow cell. The original methods were these. Because the immunoSEQ output included only junctional sequences and no quality scores, the filtering could not be the same as the filtering used for full-length reads. Sequences were annotated with PyIR, a Python wrapper for IgBLAST v1.9, and V/J genes and CDR3 were assigned using IMGT germline references. Reads were filtered out if the reads had weak V/J assignments (E-value above 1e-6), no CDR3, stop codons, out-of-frame junctions, or ambiguous translated residues. V3J clonotypes were defined as sequences sharing the same inferred V gene, J gene, and CDR3 amino acid sequence. To compute the percentage overlap between repertoires, the number of shared unique clonotypes was divided by the size of the smaller repertoire. Richness of each repertoire was evaluated using RTK rarefaction, the Chao1 estimator, and Recon v2.1 estimates of unobserved clonotypes. For all TCRbeta clonotypes obtained by the gDNA method from a handful of donors, generation probabilities were computed with OLGA. In TCRdb, the immuneACCESS table is reduced to in-frame sequences with V and J assigned. These tables do not hold every clone; where another copy was compared, an unresolved V gene accounts for under half, and the others remain unexplained. D and trimming were read from the DNA, whereas the V and J calls and clone size are those reported in that table. Here the sample has 980,000 or so clones; roughly 72% occur a single time. Clones ranked in the top ten supply approximately 1.5% of the sample.

Including the terminal cysteine and phenylalanine, the CDR3 comprises 16 residues. The DNA shown is the 48-base CDR3, in frame from base 1. Trimming takes 5 bases from V and 0 bases from J, and the germline ends sit 15 bases apart. CDR1 and CDR2 are drawn from the germline V gene (reference sequence): SEHNR, FQNEAQ. This clone has just one count. Its antigen target is currently unknown. Base qualities were left out, and no much larger clone turns up one base away. The source material was memory CD4+ T cells sorted from blood. Reading the label with the study, this specimen's cell subset or site is: CD45RA-negative fraction. Here the chain combines TRBV7-9 and TRBJ2-3; TRBD2 could be the D gene, as 6 bases match. This clonotype was obtained from a young man in good health. In nucleotide form, the sequence is TGTGCCAGCAGCCCAGAGACCGGACTAAGCACAGATACGCAGTATTTT. Its protein reads: CASSPETGLSTDTQYF.